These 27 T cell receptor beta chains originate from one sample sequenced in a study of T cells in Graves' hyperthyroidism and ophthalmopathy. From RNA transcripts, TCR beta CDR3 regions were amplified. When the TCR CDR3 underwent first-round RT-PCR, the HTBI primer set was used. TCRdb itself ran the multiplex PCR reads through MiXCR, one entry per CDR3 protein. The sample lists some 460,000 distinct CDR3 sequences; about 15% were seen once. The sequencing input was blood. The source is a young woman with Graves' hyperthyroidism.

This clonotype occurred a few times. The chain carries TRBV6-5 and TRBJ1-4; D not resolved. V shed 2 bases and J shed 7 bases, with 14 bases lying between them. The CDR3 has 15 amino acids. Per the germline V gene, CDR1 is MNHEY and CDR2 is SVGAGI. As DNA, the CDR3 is TGTGCCAGCAGTTACGTCGGCAGGCCCGGTGAAAAACTGTTTTTT. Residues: CASSYVGRPGEKLFF.

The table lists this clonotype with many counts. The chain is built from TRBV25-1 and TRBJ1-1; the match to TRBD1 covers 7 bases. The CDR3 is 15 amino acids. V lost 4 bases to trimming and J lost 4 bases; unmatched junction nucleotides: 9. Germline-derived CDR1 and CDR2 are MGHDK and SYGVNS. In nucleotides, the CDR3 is TGTGCCAGCAGTGTTGCCGGGACAGCCTTCACTGAAGCTTTCTTT. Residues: CASSVAGTAFTEAFF.

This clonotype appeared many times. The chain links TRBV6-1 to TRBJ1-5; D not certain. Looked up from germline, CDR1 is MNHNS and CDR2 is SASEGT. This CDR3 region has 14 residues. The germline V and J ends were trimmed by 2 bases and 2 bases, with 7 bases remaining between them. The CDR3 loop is CASSEWAGNQPQHF. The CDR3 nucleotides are TGTGCCAGCAGTGAATGGGCAGGCAATCAGCCCCAGCATTTT.

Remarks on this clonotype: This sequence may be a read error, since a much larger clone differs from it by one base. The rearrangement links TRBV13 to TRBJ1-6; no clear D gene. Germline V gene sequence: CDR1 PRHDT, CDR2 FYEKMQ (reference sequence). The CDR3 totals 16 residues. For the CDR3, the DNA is TGTGCCAGCAGCACCTTACCGAGCTCCTGTAATTCACCCCTCCACTTT. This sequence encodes CASSTLPSSCNSPLHF.

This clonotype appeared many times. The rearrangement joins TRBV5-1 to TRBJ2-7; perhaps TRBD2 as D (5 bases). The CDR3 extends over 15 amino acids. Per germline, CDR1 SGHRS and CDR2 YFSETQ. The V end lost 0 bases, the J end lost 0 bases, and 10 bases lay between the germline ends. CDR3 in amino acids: CASSLAVGASYEQYF. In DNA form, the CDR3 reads TGCGCCAGCAGCTTGGCCGTGGGAGCCTCCTACGAGCAGTACTTC.

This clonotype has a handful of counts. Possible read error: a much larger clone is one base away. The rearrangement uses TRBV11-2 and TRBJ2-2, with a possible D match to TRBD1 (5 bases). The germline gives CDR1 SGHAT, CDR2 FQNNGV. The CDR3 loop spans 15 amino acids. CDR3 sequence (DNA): TGTGCCAACAGCCACCAGTTTAGGGGCGGCGGGGAGCTGTTTTTT. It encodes CANSHQFRGGGELFF.

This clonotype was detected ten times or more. The CDR3 loop reads CASSSPGQTEKLFF. CDR3 coding DNA: TGTGCCAGCAGTTCCCCGGGACAGACTGAAAAACTGTTTTTT. This sequence joins TRBV6-1 and TRBJ1-4; TRBD1 aligns across 7 bases. The CDR3 is made up of 14 amino acids. The germline gives CDR1 MNHNS, CDR2 SASEGT. The V segment lost 5 bases and the J segment 7 bases; nucleotides outside the gene matches: 7.

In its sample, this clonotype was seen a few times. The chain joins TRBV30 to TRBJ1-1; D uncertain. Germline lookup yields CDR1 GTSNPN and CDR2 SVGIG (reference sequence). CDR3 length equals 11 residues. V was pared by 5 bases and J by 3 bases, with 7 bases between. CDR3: CAWASDTEAFF. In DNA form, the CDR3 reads TGTGCCTGGGCCTCCGACACTGAAGCTTTCTTT.

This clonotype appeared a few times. CDR3 bases: TGCGCCAGCAGCCAAGAAGGGCGTTGGCCCTCCCCCAAAAACATTCAGTACTTC. Amino acids: CASSQEGRWPSPKNIQYF. The gene calls are TRBV4-1 and TRBJ2-4; D is unclear. This CDR3 is built from 18 residues. V lost 0 bases and J lost 2, with 17 bases in between. Germline CDR1 is MGHRA and CDR2 is YSYEKL.

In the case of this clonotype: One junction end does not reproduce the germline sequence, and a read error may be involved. CDR3 sequence: CASSRPVGTIHF. CDR3 sequence (DNA): TGTGCCAGCAGCCGCCCCGTGGGGACAATACATTTT. The J gene is TRBJ1-3, the V gene TRBV14; perhaps TRBD1 as D (6 bases). From germline, CDR1 is SGHDN and CDR2 FVKESK. There are 12 residues in the CDR3.

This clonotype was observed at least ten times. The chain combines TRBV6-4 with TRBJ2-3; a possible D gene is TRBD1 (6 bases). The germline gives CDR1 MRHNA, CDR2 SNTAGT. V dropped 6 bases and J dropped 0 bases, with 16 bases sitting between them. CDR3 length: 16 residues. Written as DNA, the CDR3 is TGTGCCAGCAGCCAAGCACAGGGAGCAAGCACAGATACGCAGTATTTT. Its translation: CASSQAQGASTDTQYF.

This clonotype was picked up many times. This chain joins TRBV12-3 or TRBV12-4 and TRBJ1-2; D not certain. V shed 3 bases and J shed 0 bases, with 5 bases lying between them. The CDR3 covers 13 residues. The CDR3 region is CASSFLTNYGYTF. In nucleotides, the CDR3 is TGTGCCAGCAGTTTCCTGACTAACTATGGCTACACCTTC.

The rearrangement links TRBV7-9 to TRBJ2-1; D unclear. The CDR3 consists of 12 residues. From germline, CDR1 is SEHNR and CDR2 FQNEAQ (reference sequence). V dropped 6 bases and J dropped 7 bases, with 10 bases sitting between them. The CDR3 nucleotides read TGTGCCAGCAGTTCCGGGCTGAATGAGCAGTTCTTC. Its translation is CASSSGLNEQFF.

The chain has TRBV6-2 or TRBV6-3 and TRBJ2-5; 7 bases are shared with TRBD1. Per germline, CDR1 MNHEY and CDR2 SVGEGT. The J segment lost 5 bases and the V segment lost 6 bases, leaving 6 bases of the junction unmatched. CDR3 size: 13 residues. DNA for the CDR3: TGTGCCAGCAGATGGACAGGCGCGGAGACCCAGTACTTC. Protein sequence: CASRWTGAETQYF.

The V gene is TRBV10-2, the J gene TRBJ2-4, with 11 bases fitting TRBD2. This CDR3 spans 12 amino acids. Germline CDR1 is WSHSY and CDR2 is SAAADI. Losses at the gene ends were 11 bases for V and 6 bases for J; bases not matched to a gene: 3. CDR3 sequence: CAGGTSGNIQYF. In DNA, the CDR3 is TGCGCCGGAGGGACTAGCGGAAACATTCAGTACTTC.

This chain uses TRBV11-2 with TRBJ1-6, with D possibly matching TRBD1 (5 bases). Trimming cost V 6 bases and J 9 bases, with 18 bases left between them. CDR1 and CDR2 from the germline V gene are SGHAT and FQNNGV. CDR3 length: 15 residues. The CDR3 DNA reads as TGTGCCAGCAGGGTAGTGGGCAGGGTCGGTTCACCCCTCCACTTT. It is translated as CASRVVGRVGSPLHF.

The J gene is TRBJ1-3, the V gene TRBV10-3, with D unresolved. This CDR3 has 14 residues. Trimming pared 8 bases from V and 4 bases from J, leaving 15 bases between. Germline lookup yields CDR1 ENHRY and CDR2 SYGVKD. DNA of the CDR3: TGTGCCATCCGGCAGGAGGGAGAGGGAAACACCATATATTTT. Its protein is CAIRQEGEGNTIYF.

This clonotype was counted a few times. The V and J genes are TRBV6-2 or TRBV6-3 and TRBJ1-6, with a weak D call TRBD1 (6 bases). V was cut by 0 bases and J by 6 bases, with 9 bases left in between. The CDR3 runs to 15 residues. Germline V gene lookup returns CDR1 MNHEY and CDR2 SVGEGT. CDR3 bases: TGTGCCAGCAGTTACTCGTCAGGGGCTAATTCACCCCTCCACTTT. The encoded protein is CASSYSSGANSPLHF.

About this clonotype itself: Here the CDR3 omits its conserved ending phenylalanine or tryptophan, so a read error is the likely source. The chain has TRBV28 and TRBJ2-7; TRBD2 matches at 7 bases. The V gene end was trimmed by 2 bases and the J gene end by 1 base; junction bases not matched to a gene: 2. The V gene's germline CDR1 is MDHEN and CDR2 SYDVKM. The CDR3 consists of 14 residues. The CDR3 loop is CASSLPGGSYEQYL. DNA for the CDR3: TGTGCCAGCAGTTTACCCGGGGGGTCCTACGAGCAGTACCTC.

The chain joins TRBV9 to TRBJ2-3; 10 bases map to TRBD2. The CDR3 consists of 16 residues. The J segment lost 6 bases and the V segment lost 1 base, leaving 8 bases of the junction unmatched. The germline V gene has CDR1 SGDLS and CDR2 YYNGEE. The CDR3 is CASSVTSGGAWDTQYF. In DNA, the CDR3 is TGTGCCAGCAGCGTAACCAGCGGGGGGGCCTGGGATACGCAGTATTTT.

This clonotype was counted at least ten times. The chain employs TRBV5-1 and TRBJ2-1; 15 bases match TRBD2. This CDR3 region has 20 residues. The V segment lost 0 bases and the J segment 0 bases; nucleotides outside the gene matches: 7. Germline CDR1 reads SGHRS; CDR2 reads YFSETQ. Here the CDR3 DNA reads TGCGCCAGCAGCTTGGCCGACGGGACTAGCGGGAGGAGCTCCTACAATGAGCAGTTCTTC. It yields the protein CASSLADGTSGRSSYNEQFF.

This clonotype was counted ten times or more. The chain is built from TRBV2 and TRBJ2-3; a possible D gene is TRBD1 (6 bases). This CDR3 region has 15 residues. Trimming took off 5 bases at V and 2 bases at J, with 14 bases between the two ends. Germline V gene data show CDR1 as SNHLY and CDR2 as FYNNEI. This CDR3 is CASSYPGQNTDTQYF. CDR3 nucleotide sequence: TGTGCCAGCAGTTATCCCGGACAGAACACAGATACGCAGTATTTT.

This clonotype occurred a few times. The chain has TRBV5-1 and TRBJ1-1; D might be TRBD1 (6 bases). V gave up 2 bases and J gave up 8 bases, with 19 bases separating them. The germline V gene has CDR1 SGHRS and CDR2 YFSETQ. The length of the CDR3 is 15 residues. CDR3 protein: CASSFDGGGQREAFF. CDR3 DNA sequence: TGCGCCAGCAGCTTCGACGGGGGGGGCCAACGGGAAGCTTTCTTT.

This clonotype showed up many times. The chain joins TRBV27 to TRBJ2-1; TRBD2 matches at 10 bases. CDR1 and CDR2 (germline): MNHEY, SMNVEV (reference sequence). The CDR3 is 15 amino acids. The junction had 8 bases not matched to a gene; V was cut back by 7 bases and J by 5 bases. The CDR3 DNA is TGTGCCAGCACCCCCCTAGCGGGGGATAACAATGAGCAGTTCTTC. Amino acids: CASTPLAGDNNEQFF.

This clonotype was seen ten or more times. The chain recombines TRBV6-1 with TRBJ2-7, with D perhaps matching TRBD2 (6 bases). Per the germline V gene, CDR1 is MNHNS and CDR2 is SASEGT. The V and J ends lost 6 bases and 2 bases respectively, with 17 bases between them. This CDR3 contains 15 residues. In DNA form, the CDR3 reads TGTGCCAGCAGGGAGGGTGGGGGGTCCACCTACGAGCAGTACTTC. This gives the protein CASREGGGSTYEQYF.

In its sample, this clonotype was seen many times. The CDR3: CASSDTGTVYGYTF. CDR3 sequence (DNA): TGTGCCAGCAGTGACACCGGGACGGTCTATGGCTACACCTTC. The V gene is TRBV6-1, the J gene TRBJ1-2, with D tentatively TRBD1 (5 bases). The V end lost 3 bases, the J end lost 4 bases, and 12 bases lay between the germline ends. CDR1 and CDR2 from the germline V gene are MNHNS and SASEGT. The CDR3 spans 14 residues.

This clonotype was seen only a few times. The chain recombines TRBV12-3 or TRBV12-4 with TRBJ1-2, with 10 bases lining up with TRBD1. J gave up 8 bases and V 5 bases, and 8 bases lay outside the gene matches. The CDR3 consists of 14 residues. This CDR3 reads CASSPTDRGDGYTF. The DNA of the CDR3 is TGTGCCAGCAGTCCAACGGACAGGGGGGACGGCTACACCTTC.